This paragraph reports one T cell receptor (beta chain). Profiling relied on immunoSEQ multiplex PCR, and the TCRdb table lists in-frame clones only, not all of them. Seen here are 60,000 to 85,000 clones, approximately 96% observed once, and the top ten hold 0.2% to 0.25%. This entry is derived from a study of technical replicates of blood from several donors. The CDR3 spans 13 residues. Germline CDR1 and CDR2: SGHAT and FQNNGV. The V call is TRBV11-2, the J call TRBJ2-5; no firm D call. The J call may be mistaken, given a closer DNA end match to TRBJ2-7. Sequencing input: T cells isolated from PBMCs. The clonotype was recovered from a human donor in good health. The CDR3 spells CASSLFGESEQYF. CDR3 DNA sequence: TGTGCCAGCAGCTTATTTGGTGAGAGCGAGCAGTACTTC.